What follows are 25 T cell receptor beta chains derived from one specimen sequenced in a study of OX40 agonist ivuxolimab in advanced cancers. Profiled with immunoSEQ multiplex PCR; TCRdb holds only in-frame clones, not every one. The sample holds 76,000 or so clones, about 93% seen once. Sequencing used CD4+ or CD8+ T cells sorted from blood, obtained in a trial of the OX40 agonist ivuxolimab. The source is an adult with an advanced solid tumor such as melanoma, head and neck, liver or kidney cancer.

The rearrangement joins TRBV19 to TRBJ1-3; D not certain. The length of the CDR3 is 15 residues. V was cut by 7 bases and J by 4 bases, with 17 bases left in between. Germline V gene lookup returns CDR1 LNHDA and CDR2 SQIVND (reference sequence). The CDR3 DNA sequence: TGTGCCAGTACCTCCGCGTCCGGTTTCGGAAACACCATATATTTT. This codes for CASTSASGFGNTIYF.

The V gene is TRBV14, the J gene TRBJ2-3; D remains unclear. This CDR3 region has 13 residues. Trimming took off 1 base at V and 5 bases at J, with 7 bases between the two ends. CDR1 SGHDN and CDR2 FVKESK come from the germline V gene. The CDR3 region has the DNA TGTGCCAGCAGCCAAGCTCGCCTAGATACGCAGTATTTT. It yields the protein CASSQARLDTQYF. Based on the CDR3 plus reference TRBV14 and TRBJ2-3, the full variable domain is EAGVTQFPSHSVIEKGQTVTLRCDPISGHDNLYWYRRVMGKEIKFLLHFVKESKQDESGMPNNRFLAERTGGTYSTLKVQPAELEDSGVYFCASSQARLDTQYFGPGTRLTVL.

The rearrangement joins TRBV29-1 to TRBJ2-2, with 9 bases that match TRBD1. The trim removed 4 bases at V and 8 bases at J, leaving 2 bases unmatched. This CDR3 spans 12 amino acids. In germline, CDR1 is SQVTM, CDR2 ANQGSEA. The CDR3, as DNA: TGCAGCGTTGCACAGGGGGCAGGGGAGCTGTTTTTT. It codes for CSVAQGAGELFF.

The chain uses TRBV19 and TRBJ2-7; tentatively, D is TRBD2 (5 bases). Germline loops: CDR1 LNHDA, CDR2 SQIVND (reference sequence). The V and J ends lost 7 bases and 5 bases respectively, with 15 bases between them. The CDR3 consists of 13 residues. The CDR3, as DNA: TGTGCCAGTAAATTTTCGCCCGGGGACGAGCAGTACTTC. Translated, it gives CASKFSPGDEQYF.

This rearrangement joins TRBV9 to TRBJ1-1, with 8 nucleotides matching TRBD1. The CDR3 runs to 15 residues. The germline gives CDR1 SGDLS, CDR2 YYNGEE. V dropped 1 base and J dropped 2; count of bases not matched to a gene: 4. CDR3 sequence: CASSVFAGGNTEAFF. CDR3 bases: TGTGCCAGCAGCGTATTTGCAGGGGGCAACACTGAAGCTTTCTTT.

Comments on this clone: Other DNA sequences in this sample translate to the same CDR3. CDR3 amino acids: CASSFVAGTDTQYF. The CDR3 DNA sequence: TGTGCCAGCAGTTTCGTAGCGGGGACAGATACGCAGTATTTT. V usage is TRBV28 and J usage is TRBJ2-3, with 8 nucleotides matching TRBD2. The CDR3 sequence is 14 residues long. CDR1 is MDHEN and CDR2 is SYDVKM in the germline V gene. Unmatched junction bases numbered 2, after V lost 3 bases and J lost 3 bases. Using reference TRBV28 and TRBJ2-3 for the parts outside the CDR3, the full variable domain is DVKVTQSSRYLVKRTGEKVFLECVQDMDHENMFWYRQDPGLGLRLIYFSYDVKMKEKGDIPEGYSVSREKKERFSLILESASTNQTSMYLCASSFVAGTDTQYFGPGTRLTVL.

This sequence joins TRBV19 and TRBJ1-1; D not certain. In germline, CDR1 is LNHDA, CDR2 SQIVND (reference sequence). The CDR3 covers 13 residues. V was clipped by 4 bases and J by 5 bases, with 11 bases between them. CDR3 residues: CASSSGGGTEAFF. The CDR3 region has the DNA TGTGCCAGTAGTAGCGGAGGAGGGACTGAAGCTTTCTTT.

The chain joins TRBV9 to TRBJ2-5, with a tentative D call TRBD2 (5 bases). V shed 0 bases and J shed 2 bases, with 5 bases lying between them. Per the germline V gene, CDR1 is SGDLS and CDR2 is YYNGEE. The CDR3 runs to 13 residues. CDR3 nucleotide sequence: TGTGCCAGCAGCGTAGGACTACAAGAGACCCAGTACTTC. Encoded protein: CASSVGLQETQYF.

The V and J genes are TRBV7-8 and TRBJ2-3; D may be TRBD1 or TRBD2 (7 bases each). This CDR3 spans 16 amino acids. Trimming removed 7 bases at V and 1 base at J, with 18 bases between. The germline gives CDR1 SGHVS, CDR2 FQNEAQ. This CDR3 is CASIQGGVLGTDTQYF. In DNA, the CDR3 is TGTGCCAGCATTCAGGGGGGGGTACTGGGCACAGATACGCAGTATTTT.

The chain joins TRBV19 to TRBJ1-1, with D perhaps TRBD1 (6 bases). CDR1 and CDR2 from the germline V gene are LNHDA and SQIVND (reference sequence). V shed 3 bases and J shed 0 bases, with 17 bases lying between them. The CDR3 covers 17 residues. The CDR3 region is CASSIRQAAPVNTEAFF. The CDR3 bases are TGTGCCAGTAGTATTAGACAGGCGGCCCCGGTGAACACTGAAGCTTTCTTT.

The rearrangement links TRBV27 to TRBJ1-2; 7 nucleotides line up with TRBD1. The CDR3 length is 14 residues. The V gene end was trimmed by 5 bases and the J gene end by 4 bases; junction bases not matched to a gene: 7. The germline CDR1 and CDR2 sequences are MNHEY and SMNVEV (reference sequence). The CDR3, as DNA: TGTGCCAGCAGTCCCGGGACAGACCTCTATGGCTACACCTTC. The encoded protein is CASSPGTDLYGYTF.

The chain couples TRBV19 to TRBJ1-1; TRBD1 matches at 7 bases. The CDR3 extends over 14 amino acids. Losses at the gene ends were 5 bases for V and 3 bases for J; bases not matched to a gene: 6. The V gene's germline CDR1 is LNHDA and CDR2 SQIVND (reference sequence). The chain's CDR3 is CASSLGDSYTEAFF. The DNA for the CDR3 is TGTGCCAGTAGTCTAGGGGACAGCTACACTGAAGCTTTCTTT.

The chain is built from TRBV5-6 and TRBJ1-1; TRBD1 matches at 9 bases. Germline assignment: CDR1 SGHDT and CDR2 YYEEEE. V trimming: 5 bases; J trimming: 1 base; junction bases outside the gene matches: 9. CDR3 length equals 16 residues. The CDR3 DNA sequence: TGTGCCAGCAGAAAACAACAGGGGGCTAGGAACACTGAAGCTTTCTTT. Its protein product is CASRKQQGARNTEAFF. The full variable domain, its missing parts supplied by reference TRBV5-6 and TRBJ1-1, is DAGVTQSPTHLIKTRGQQVTLRCSPKSGHDTVSWYQQALGQGPQFIFQYYEEEERQRGNFPDRFSGHQFPNYSSELNVNALLLGDSALYLCASRKQQGARNTEAFFGQGTRLTVV.

The DNA of the CDR3 is TGTGCTAGTGGTTTGGTAAGATCCGAGGGACTAGCGGGAGTATACGAGCAGTACTTC. Translating it yields CASGLVRSEGLAGVYEQYF. V usage is TRBV12-5 and J usage is TRBJ2-7; 14 bases are shared with TRBD2. Trimming at V came to 0 bases and at J to 4 bases, leaving 11 bases not matched to a gene. The CDR3 is 19 residues long. Germline V gene sequence: CDR1 LGHNT, CDR2 FRNRAP.

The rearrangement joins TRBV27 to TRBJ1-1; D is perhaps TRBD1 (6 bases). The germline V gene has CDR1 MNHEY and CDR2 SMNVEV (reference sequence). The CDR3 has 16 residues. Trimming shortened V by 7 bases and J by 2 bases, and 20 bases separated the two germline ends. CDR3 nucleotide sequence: TGTGCCAGCAATTTTAGGGGGGAGATTTTTAACACTGAAGCTTTCTTT. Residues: CASNFRGEIFNTEAFF.

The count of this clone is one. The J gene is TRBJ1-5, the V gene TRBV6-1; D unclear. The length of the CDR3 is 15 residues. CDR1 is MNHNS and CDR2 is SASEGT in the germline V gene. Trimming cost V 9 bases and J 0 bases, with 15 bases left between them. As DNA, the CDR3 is TGTGCCAGTGCTACAGTAGGCTATAGCAATCAGCCCCAGCATTTT. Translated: CASATVGYSNQPQHF.

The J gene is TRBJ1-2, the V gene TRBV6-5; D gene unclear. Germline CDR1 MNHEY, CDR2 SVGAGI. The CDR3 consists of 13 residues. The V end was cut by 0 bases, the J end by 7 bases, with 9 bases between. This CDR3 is CASSYSTMSGYTF. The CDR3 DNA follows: TGTGCCAGCAGTTACTCAACTATGAGTGGCTACACCTTC.

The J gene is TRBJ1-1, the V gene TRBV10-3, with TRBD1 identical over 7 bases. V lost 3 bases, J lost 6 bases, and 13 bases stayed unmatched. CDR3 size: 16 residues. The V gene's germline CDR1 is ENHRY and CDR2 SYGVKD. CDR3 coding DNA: TGTGCCATCAGTGACTCCCACAGGGGACGTGGCGCTGAAGCTTTCTTT. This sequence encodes CAISDSHRGRGAEAFF.

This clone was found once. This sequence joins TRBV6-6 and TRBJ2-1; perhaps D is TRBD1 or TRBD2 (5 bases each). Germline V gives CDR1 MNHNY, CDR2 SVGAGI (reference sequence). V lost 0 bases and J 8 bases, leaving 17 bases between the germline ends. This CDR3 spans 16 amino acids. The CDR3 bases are TGTGCCAGCAGTTACTCCCCGGCAGGGCTGGGGGATGAGCAGTTCTTC. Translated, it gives CASSYSPAGLGDEQFF.

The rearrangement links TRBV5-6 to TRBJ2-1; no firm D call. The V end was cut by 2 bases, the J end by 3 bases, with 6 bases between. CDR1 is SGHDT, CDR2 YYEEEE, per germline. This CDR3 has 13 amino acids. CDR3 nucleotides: TGTGCCAGCAGCTTTGGCAGCTACAATGAGCAGTTCTTC. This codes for CASSFGSYNEQFF.

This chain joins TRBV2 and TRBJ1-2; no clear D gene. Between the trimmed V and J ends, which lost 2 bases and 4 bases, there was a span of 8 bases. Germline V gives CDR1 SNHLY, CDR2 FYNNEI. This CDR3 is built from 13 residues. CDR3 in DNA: TGTGCCAGCAGTGAAACTACAGTCTATGGCTACACCTTC. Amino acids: CASSETTVYGYTF.

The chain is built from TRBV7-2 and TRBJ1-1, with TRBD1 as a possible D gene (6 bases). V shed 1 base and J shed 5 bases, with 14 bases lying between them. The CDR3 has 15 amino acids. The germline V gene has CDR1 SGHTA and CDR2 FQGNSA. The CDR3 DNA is TGTGCCAGCAGCTTAGGAACCGGGGGCTGGACTGAAGCTTTCTTT. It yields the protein CASSLGTGGWTEAFF.

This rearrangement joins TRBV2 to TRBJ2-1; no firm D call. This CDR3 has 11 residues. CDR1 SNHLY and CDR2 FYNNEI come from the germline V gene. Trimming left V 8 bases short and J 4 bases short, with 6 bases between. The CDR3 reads CASGLYNEQFF. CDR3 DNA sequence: TGTGCCAGCGGCTTGTACAATGAGCAGTTCTTC.

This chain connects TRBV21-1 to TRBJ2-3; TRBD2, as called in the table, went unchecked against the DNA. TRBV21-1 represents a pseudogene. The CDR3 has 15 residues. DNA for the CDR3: TGTGCCAGCAGCAAAGGGGTAGCGACCACAGATACGCAGTATTTT. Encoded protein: CASSKGVATTDTQYF.

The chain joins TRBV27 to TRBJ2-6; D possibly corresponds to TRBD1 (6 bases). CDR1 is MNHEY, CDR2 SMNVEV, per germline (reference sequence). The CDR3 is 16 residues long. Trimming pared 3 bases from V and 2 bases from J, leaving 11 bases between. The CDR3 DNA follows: TGTGCCAGCAGTTTCACAGGGATGGCTGGGGCCAACGTCCTGACTTTC. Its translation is CASSFTGMAGANVLTF.